Listed below are T cell receptor beta chains from one sample, sequenced in a study of T cell responses to AZD1222 COVID-19 vaccine. The table came from immunoSEQ multiplex PCR; TCRdb's copy has only in-frame clones and leaves some out. The sample shows about 160,000 clones, about 88% of them seen only once. The sequencing here drew on peripheral blood, taken on day 0 of AZD1222 vaccination. Every receptor here comes from an adult in good health. The CDR3 runs from the conserved cysteine through the conserved F or W. A D gene is named only where the DNA matches it firmly. The listing skips clone size in some rows; elsewhere it reads once, few, many or a size class.

clone size,CDR3 length,D gene,J gene,V gene,CDR3 protein,CDR3 DNA
-,15,-,TRBJ2-7,TRBV5-1,CASSAQAGPLGEQYF,TGCGCCAGCAGCGCCCAGGCGGGACCCCTGGGAGAGCAGTACTTC
-,15,TRBD1,TRBJ1-6,TRBV27,CASKTGGLSLNTLHF,TGTGCCAGCAAGACAGGGGGCTTATCACTTAATACCCTCCACTTT
-,13,-,TRBJ1-2,TRBV3-1/TRBV3-2,CASSPTAQGGYTF,TGTGCCAGCAGCCCGACGGCACAGGGCGGCTACACCTTC
-,13,-,TRBJ1-5,TRBV4-2,CASSQDSWQPQHF,TGTGCCAGCAGCCAAGACAGTTGGCAGCCCCAGCATTTT
-,11,-,TRBJ1-2,TRBV7-9,CASSGGSGYTF,TGTGCCAGCAGCGGAGGCTCGGGCTACACCTTC
-,17,TRBD1,TRBJ1-6,TRBV7-6,CASSSGTGVRTDSPLHF,TGTGCCAGCAGCTCCGGGACAGGGGTGCGGACGGATTCACCCCTCCACTTT
-,15,-,TRBJ1-2,TRBV7-9,CASSVHRVEVHGYTF,TGTGCCAGCAGCGTACACAGGGTAGAGGTTCATGGCTACACCTTC
-,14,-,TRBJ1-1,TRBV28,CASSSPRGGTEAFF,TGTGCCAGCAGTTCCCCTAGAGGGGGCACTGAAGCTTTCTTT
-,14,TRBD1,TRBJ2-7,TRBV7-2,CASSYRQGPYEQYF,TGTGCCAGCAGCTACCGACAGGGACCCTACGAGCAGTACTTC
-,13,-,TRBJ1-1,TRBV28,CASSLGSVTEAFF,TGTGCCAGCAGTTTGGGATCGGTAACTGAAGCTTTCTTT
once,15,TRBD1,TRBJ1-3,TRBV6-2/TRBV6-3,CASSRGQGSGNTIYF,TGTGCCAGCAGCCGTGGACAGGGCTCTGGAAACACCATATATTTT
-,13,TRBD1,TRBJ2-7,TRBV7-2,CASRPDRAHEQYF,TGTGCCAGCAGACCCGACAGGGCCCACGAGCAGTACTTC
few,13,TRBD1,TRBJ1-2,TRBV19,CASAQGPYDGYTF,TGTGCCAGTGCACAGGGGCCCTACGATGGCTACACCTTC
few,11,-,TRBJ2-1,TRBV2,CASSASVGQFF,TGTGCCAGCAGCGCCTCGGTAGGGCAGTTCTTC
once,15,TRBD1,TRBJ1-4,TRBV7-2,CASSSTGATNEKLFF,TGTGCCAGCAGCTCGACAGGGGCAACTAATGAAAAACTGTTTTTT
-,16,-,TRBJ1-5,TRBV28,CASSFPPGGIHQPQHF,TGTGCCAGCAGTTTCCCCCCGGGGGGTATTCATCAGCCCCAGCATTTT